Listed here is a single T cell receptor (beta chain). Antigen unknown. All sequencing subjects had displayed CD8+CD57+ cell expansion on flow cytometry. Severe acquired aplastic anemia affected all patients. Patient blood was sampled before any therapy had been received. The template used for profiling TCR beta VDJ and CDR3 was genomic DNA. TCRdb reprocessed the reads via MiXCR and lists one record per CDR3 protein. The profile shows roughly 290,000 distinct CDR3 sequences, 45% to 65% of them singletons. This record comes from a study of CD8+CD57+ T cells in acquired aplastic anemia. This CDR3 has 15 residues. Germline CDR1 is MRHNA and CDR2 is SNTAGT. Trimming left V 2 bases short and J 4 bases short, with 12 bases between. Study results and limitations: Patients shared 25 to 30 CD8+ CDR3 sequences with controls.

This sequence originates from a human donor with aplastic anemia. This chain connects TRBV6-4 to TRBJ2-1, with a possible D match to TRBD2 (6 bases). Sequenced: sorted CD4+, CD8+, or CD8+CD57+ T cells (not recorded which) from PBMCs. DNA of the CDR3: TGTGCCAGCAGTGACGAGGGAGGCGGTTACAATGAGCAGTTCTTC. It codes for CASSDEGGGYNEQFF.